The table lists the clone carrying this T cell receptor (beta chain) with many counts. This entry comes from a study of low-dose radiotherapy and immunotherapy resistance in tumors. Across the study: Patients of Cohort 1 had 0.5 Gy fractions every 2 weeks, which summed to 6.5 Gy.

This CDR3 spans 15 amino acids. Trimming took 4 bases from V and 6 from J, leaving 15 bases between them. Germline V CDR1 and CDR2: LGHDT, YNNKEL (reference sequence). TCRs underwent roughly 19 PCR cycles of amplification with a constant-region primer and V-primer adapter. TCRdb redid the calling of the reads with MiXCR, one entry per CDR3 protein. The sample lists some 45,000 distinct CDR3 sequences, 12% occurring once. Time point meaning: before trial treatment. Treatment of the donors consisted of nivolumab and ipilimumab (plus aspirin, low-dose cyclophosphamide and low-dose radiotherapy). This sample comprised PBMCs, obtained before treatment. This chain joins TRBV3-1 and TRBJ2-2; a possible D gene is TRBD2 (6 bases). The receptor was isolated from a female donor with ovarian cancer. This CDR3 reads CASSPRSWGAGELFF. CDR3 nucleotides: TGTGCCAGCAGCCCTCGGAGTTGGGGGGCCGGGGAGCTGTTTTTT.